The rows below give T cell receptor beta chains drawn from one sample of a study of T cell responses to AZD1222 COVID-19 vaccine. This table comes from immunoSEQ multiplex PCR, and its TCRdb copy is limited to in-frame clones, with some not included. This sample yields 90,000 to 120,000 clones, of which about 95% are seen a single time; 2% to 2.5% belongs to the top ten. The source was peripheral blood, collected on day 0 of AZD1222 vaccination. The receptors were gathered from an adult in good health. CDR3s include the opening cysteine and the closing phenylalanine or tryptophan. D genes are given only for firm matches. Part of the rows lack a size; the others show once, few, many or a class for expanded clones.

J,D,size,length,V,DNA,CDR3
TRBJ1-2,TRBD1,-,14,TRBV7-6,TGTGCCAGCACCCCTCTGGACAGGGGAGAAGGCTACACCTTC,CASTPLDRGEGYTF
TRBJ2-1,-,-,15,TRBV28,TGTGCCAGCAGCGCCAATACAAAATCCAACAATGAGCAGTTCTTC,CASSANTKSNNEQFF
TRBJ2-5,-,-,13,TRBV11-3,TGTGCCAGCAGCCTAGGACTTCAGGGGACCCAGTACTTC,CASSLGLQGTQYF
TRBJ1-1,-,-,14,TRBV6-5,TGTGCCAGCAAGGTGTTGGGGTGGGACACTGAAGCTTTCTTT,CASKVLGWDTEAFF
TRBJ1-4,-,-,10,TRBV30,TGTGCCAGTCGGCACGAAAAACTGTTTTTT,CASRHEKLFF
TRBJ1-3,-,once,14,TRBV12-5,TGTGCTAGTAAGGACAGACTCTCTGGAAACACCATATATTTT,CASKDRLSGNTIYF
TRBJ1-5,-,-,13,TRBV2,TGTGCCAGCAGTGAGTCGTTGGCGGGGCCCCAGCATTTT,CASSESLAGPQHF
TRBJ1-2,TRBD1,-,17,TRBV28,TGTGCCAGCAGTTTTAGACGTCGGGGACAGGGGCCCTATGGCTACACCTTC,CASSFRRRGQGPYGYTF
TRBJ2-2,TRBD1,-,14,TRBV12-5,TGTGCTAGTGGTCCGGGACAGGGGGTACGGGAGCTGTTTTTT,CASGPGQGVRELFF
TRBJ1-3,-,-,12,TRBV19,TGTGCCAGTAGCTTCAGTGGAAACACCATATATTTT,CASSFSGNTIYF
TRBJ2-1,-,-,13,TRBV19,TGTGCCAGTAGTATCGGGCCAAACAATGAGCAGTTCTTC,CASSIGPNNEQFF
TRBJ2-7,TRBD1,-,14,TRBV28,TGTGCCAGCAGTTTGGACAGGGGAATAAGAGAGCAGTACTTC,CASSLDRGIREQYF
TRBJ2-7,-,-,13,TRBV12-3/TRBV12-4,TGTGCCAGCAGGATATCGGGCAGGGGCGAGCAGTACTTC,CASRISGRGEQYF
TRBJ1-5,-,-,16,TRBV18,TGTGCCAGCTCACCAAGTCAGGGTCGAAGCAATCAGCCCCAGCATTTT,CASSPSQGRSNQPQHF
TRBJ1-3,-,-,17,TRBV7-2,TGTGCCAGCAGCTTAATGGGACACTTGTTGTCTGGAAACACCATATATTTT,CASSLMGHLLSGNTIYF
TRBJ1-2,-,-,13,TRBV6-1,TGTGCCAGCAGTGAAGCGCGGGGCTATGGCTACACCTTC,CASSEARGYGYTF
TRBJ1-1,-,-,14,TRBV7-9,TGTGCCAGCAGCTTTTTTACCGAATCCACTGAAGCTTTCTTT,CASSFFTESTEAFF
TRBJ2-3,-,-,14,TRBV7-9,TGTGCCAGCAGCTTAAGGGGGGGGCTGGATACGCAGTATTTT,CASSLRGGLDTQYF
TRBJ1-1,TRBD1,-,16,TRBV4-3,TGCGCCAGCAGCCAAGAATGGGACAGTCTGAACACTGAAGCTTTCTTT,CASSQEWDSLNTEAFF
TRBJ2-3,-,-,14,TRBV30,TGTGCCTGGTTGTGGGGGAGGGGGAAAGATACGCAGTATTTT,CAWLWGRGKDTQYF
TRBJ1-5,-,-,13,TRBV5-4,TGTGCCAGCAGCTTGGTTGTCTACCAGCCCCAGCATTTT,CASSLVVYQPQHF
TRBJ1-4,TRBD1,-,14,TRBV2,TGTGCCAGCAGCCGACAGGGCAAAAGGGAAAAACTGTTTTTT,CASSRQGKREKLFF
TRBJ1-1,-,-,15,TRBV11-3,TGTGCCAGCAGCTTAGATCGACAGCGGAACACTGAAGCTTTCTTT,CASSLDRQRNTEAFF
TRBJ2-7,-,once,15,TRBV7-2,TGTGCCAGCAGCTTATACAATCAGGGCTCCTACGAGCAGTACTTC,CASSLYNQGSYEQYF
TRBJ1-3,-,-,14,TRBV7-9,TGTGCCACCGCGGAGGGAGACTCTGGAAACACCATATATTTT,CATAEGDSGNTIYF
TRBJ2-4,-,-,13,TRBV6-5,TGTGCCAGCAGTTACAGTTCCAAAAACATTCAGTACTTC,CASSYSSKNIQYF
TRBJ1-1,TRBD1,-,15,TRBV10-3,TGTGCCATCAGGAGGGGGTCAGGGGGTAACACTGAAGCTTTCTTT,CAIRRGSGGNTEAFF
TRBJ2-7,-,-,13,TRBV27,TGTGCCAGCAGACCTGCGGGACACTACGAGCAGTACTTC,CASRPAGHYEQYF
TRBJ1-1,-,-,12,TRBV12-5,TGTGCTAGTGGTTATCCTGGGACTGAAGCTTTCTTT,CASGYPGTEAFF
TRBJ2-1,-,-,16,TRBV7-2,TGTGCCAGCAGCTTAAGTCTTCTCAGCTCCTACAATGAGCAGTTCTTC,CASSLSLLSSYNEQFF
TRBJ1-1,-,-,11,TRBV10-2,TGCGCCAGCATGAAGAACACTGAAGCTTTCTTT,CASMKNTEAFF
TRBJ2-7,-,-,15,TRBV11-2,TGTGCCAGCAGCTTAGAGGTCAGAACCTTCTACGAGCAGTACTTC,CASSLEVRTFYEQYF
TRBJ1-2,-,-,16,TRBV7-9,TGTGCCAGCAGCTCCGAACAGGGAGGGAAATACTATGGCTACACCTTC,CASSSEQGGKYYGYTF
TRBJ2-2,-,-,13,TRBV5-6,TGTGCCAGCAGCCGAGGGAACACCGGGGAGCTGTTTTTT,CASSRGNTGELFF
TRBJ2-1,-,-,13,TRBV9,TGTGCCAGCAGCGTAGGGGAGGCGTTGGGGCAGTTCTTC,CASSVGEALGQFF
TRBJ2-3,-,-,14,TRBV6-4,TGTGCCAGCAGTGACCTACCCGACGGTGGTACGCAGTATTTT,CASSDLPDGGTQYF
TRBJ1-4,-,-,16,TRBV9,TGTGCCAGCAGCGTAGGGTGGCCCGCAACTAATGAAAAACTGTTTTTT,CASSVGWPATNEKLFF
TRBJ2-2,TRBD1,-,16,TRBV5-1,TGCGCCAGCAGCTTGAGTGGGACAGGGAACACCGGGGAGCTGTTTTTT,CASSLSGTGNTGELFF
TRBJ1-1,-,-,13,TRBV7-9,TGTGCCAGCAGCTTCCGGCGAGATACTGAAGCTTTCTTT,CASSFRRDTEAFF
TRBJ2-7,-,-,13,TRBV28,TGTGCCAGCAGTTCGAGTGACAGGTACGAGCAGTACTTC,CASSSSDRYEQYF
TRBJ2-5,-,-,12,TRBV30,TGTGCCTGGAGTGTACCTGGGGAGACCCAGTACTTC,CAWSVPGETQYF
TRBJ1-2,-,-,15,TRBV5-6,TGTGCCAGCAGCTTCTTAGGGGCGCGGGACTATGGCTACACCTTC,CASSFLGARDYGYTF
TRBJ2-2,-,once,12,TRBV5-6,TGTGCCAGCAGCTTGGGGCGGGGGGAGCTGTTTTTT,CASSLGRGELFF
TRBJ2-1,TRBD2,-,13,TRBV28,TGTGCCAGCAGTTCGGGGGGGAGCGATGAGCAGTTCTTC,CASSSGGSDEQFF
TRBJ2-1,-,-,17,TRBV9,TGTGCCAGCAGCGTGTGGACTTCCGTCCTGGGCCACAATGAGCAGTTCTTC,CASSVWTSVLGHNEQFF
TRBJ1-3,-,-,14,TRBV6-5,TGTGCCGGTGGGGGTTTACAGGATGGTAGCACCATATATTTT,CAGGGLQDGSTIYF
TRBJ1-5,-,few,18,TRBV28,TGTGCCAGCAGTTTATTATTCTTGCAGGGTCTATCCAATCAGCCCCAGCATTTT,CASSLLFLQGLSNQPQHF
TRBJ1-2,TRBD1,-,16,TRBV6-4,TGTGCCAGCAGTTTGGAGTCGGGACAGGGGAACTATGGCTACACCTTC,CASSLESGQGNYGYTF
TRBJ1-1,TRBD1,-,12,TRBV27,TGTGCCACCTCAAAAGGGGACAGTGAAGCTTTCTTT,CATSKGDSEAFF
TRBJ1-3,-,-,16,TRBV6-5,TGTGCCAGCAGTTACTCAAAGGGTGGTGCTGGAAACACCATATATTTT,CASSYSKGGAGNTIYF
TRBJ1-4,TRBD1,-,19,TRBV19,TGTGCCAGTAGTGCACCATCCGGGACAGGGGCCAAGATTTATGAAAAACTGTTTTTT,CASSAPSGTGAKIYEKLFF
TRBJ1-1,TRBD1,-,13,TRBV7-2,TGTGCCAGCAGCTTAGACAGGGGCAAAAGGGCTTTCTTT,CASSLDRGKRAFF
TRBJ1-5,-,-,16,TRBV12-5,TGTGCTAGTGGTCGACCCGGGACACCGATCGGACAGCCCCAGCATTTT,CASGRPGTPIGQPQHF
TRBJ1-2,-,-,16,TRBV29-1,TGCAGCGTTGAAGATCAGGACAGCCGATTATACTATGGCTACACCTTC,CSVEDQDSRLYYGYTF